This TCR beta chain derives from a study of cytomegalovirus exposure and HLA in healthy donors. Study-wide results and caveats: Several of the most significant clusters appeared linked to common viral pathogens, based on a later analysis. Analysis performed later showed TCR beta chains linked to HLA being more clonally expanded than equally common others.

This CDR3 has 16 residues. Unmatched junction bases numbered 8, after V lost 3 bases and J lost 4 bases. CDR1 SGHTA and CDR2 FQGNSA come from the germline V gene. The primer mix had 60 Vbeta and 13 Jbeta primers. This table comes from immunoSEQ multiplex PCR, and its TCRdb copy is limited to in-frame clones, with some not included. The sample holds approximately 140,000 clones, 60% to 80% seen once. In the case of this clone: The antigen is unknown.

The source material was PBMCs. This chain connects TRBV7-2 to TRBJ2-7; 11 positions agree with TRBD2. The sequence was obtained from a female donor in good health and CMV-seronegative. The CDR3 bases are TGTGCCAGCAGCTTCCTGGGGGCTAGCGGGGGGTACGAGCAGTACTTC. Residues: CASSFLGASGGYEQYF.